These T cell receptor beta chains were read from a single sample in a study of blood T cell repertoires in COVID-19. Here immunoSEQ multiplex PCR was the method, and the copy in TCRdb shows in-frame clones only, minus some. This sample has about 270,000 clones, with 86% found just once. Material for sequencing was peripheral blood. Every receptor here comes from a woman aged 30 to 39 with COVID-19, enrolled during active disease. CDR3s include the opening cysteine and the closing phenylalanine or tryptophan. D genes are given only for firm matches.

TGTGCCAGCAGCGAGCAACCCCGTGGCCTGACTTACACCGGGGAGCTGTTTTTT	CASSEQPRGLTYTGELFF	TRBJ2-2	.	TRBV7-6
TGTGCCAGCAGCTTCGGTAGTCTTCCTGAGCAGTTCTTC	CASSFGSLPEQFF	TRBJ2-1	.	TRBV7-9
TGTGCCAGTACTAACAGGGGCGCATTGAACACTGAAGCTTTCTTT	CASTNRGALNTEAFF	TRBJ1-1	TRBD1	TRBV19
TGTGCCAGTAGTGCGGGGGGGGACTACGAGCAGTACTTC	CASSAGGDYEQYF	TRBJ2-7	TRBD2	TRBV19
TGTGCCAGCAGCTTGTTTCGTAGCGGCAGTAAGGGGGAGACCCAGTACTTC	CASSLFRSGSKGETQYF	TRBJ2-5	.	TRBV5-6
TGTGCCAGCAGTGGACAGATGAACACTGAAGCTTTCTTT	CASSGQMNTEAFF	TRBJ1-1	.	TRBV2
TGTGCCAGCAGTTTACTGCCTGGGGGGGGGTGGACAGATACGCAGTATTTT	CASSLLPGGGWTDTQYF	TRBJ2-3	TRBD2	TRBV27
TGTGCCAGCTCACCACCACCCGGGGGGCTTTATAGTGAGCAGTTCTTC	CASSPPPGGLYSEQFF	TRBJ2-1	.	TRBV18
TGTGCCAGCAGCCTTGGACTAGCTACCGGGGAGCTGTTTTTT	CASSLGLATGELFF	TRBJ2-2	TRBD2	TRBV28
TGCGCCAGCAGCCAAGGACAGGGGGTCTCTGGAAACACCATATATTTT	CASSQGQGVSGNTIYF	TRBJ1-3	TRBD1	TRBV4-1